Following are 2 T cell receptor beta chains from one sample sequenced in a study of cytomegalovirus exposure and HLA in healthy donors. PCR was performed using 60 Vbeta and 13 Jbeta primers. Method: immunoSEQ multiplex PCR; TCRdb's copy keeps in-frame clones and lacks some. The sample lists about 93,000 clones; 80% were seen once. Sequenced input: PBMCs. All receptors come from a young man in good health and CMV-seronegative.

V and J are TRBV6-6 and TRBJ1-2; possibly TRBD1 for D (5 bases). Germline values: CDR1 MNHNY, CDR2 SVGAGI (reference sequence). The V end was cut by 4 bases, the J end by 7 bases, with 19 bases between. The CDR3 sequence is 15 residues long. The CDR3 reads CASSFEGVPSGGYTF. CDR3 sequence (DNA): TGTGCCAGCAGTTTCGAAGGGGTCCCATCGGGTGGCTACACCTTC.

This chain uses TRBV11-2 with TRBJ1-2, with 7 bases identical to TRBD1. Germline trimming cut 4 bases from V and 6 bases from J; bases unmatched to any gene: 8. The CDR3 length is 14 residues. Germline V gene lookup returns CDR1 SGHAT and CDR2 FQNNGV. The CDR3 sequence: CASSSYRGYNGYTF. The CDR3 bases are TGTGCCAGCAGCTCCTACAGGGGCTACAATGGCTACACCTTC. The whole variable domain, remainder taken from reference TRBV11-2 and TRBJ1-2, is EAGVAQSPRYKIIEKRQSVAFWCNPISGHATLYWYQQILGQGPKLLIQFQNNGVVDDSQLPKDRFSAERLKGVDSTLKIQPAKLEDSAVYLCASSSYRGYNGYTFGSGTRLTVV.